Listed here are 11 T cell receptor beta chains from one sample, sequenced in a study of cytomegalovirus exposure and HLA in healthy donors. The PCR made use of 60 Vbeta and 13 Jbeta primers. Sequenced by immunoSEQ multiplex PCR; TCRdb stores in-frame clones only, minus some. The sample lists about 120,000 clones, around 72% seen once, with approximately 9.1% in the top ten. The sequencing sample was made of PBMCs. All receptors come from a woman between 50 and 59 years old in good health and CMV-seropositive.

The V and J genes are TRBV2 and TRBJ1-1; 8 bases are a match to TRBD1. Trimming took 6 bases from V and 3 from J; bases not matched to a gene: 6. The CDR3 has 14 residues. Looked up from germline, CDR1 is SNHLY and CDR2 is FYNNEI. The CDR3 is CASSSRGPDTEAFF. The CDR3 nucleotides read TGTGCCAGCAGCTCCAGGGGGCCCGACACTGAAGCTTTCTTT.

V is TRBV4-2 and J is TRBJ2-1, with 9 bases aligning to TRBD2. The CDR3 extends over 15 amino acids. Per germline, CDR1 LGHNA and CDR2 YNFKEQ. Trimming at V came to 1 base and at J to 9 bases, leaving 7 bases not matched to a gene. The CDR3 DNA follows: TGTGCCAGCAGCCAAGTGGGACTAGCCGAGGGTGAGCAGTTCTTC. Encoded protein: CASSQVGLAEGEQFF.

The chain employs TRBV6-1 and TRBJ2-5; 9 positions match TRBD2. In germline, CDR1 is MNHNS, CDR2 SASEGT. V lost 2 bases to trimming and J lost 3 bases; unmatched junction nucleotides: 4. This CDR3 is built from 15 residues. The CDR3 region is CASSERLAVKETQYF. The CDR3 nucleotides read TGTGCCAGCAGTGAAAGACTAGCGGTGAAAGAGACCCAGTACTTC.

This sequence joins TRBV5-1 and TRBJ2-1; 9 nucleotides match TRBD2. Trimming cost V 3 bases and J 9 bases; bases outside gene matches: 13. The germline V gene encodes CDR1 SGHRS and CDR2 YFSETQ. This CDR3 has 16 amino acids. The CDR3 DNA is TGCGCCAGCAGCTGGCCGAATGCGGGGGGGCTGGTTGAGCAGTTCTTC. Its protein is CASSWPNAGGLVEQFF. The full variable domain, completed using reference TRBV5-1 and TRBJ2-1, is KAGVTQTPRYLIKTRGQQVTLSCSPISGHRSVSWYQQTPGQGLQFLFEYFSETQRNKGNFPGRFSGRQFSNSRSEMNVSTLELGDSALYLCASSWPNAGGLVEQFFGPGTRLTVL.

This rearrangement joins TRBV10-3 to TRBJ2-7, with 7 positions matching TRBD2. The CDR3 totals 15 residues. Unmatched junction bases numbered 6, after V lost 0 bases and J lost 4 bases. Germline CDR1 reads ENHRY; CDR2 reads SYGVKD. DNA of the CDR3: TGTGCCATCAGTGAGTCGGGGGGGACCCCTTACGAGCAGTACTTC. Protein product: CAISESGGTPYEQYF.

This chain connects TRBV4-3 to TRBJ1-2; D is uncertain. V dropped 0 bases and J dropped 0 bases, with 11 bases sitting between them. The CDR3 loop spans 16 amino acids. Germline V gene sequence: CDR1 LGHNA, CDR2 YSLEER. This CDR3 reads CASSQDWRLSNYGYTF. The CDR3 DNA follows: TGCGCCAGCAGCCAAGATTGGAGACTCTCTAACTATGGCTACACCTTC.

This clone was seen a few times. The chain is built from TRBV29-1 and TRBJ2-6; D unclear. V lost 5 bases, J lost 0 bases, and 2 bases lay in between. Germline values: CDR1 SQVTM, CDR2 ANQGSEA. This CDR3 is 12 amino acids long. The CDR3 coding sequence is TGCAGCGTTCTCTCTGGGGCCAACGTCCTGACTTTC. It codes for CSVLSGANVLTF.

The chain links TRBV27 to TRBJ1-1, with 9 bases fitting TRBD1. CDR3 length equals 14 residues. Germline V lookup: CDR1 MNHEY, CDR2 SMNVEV (reference sequence). V was pared by 8 bases and J by 1 base, with 5 bases of the junction left unmatched. The DNA of the CDR3 is TGTGCCAGCGGCTCGGGACAGGGGAACACTGAAGCTTTCTTT. Translated, it gives CASGSGQGNTEAFF.

This chain connects TRBV19 to TRBJ2-3, with D perhaps TRBD2 (6 bases). Trimming pared 0 bases from V and 1 base from J, leaving 11 bases between. Looked up from germline, CDR1 is LNHDA and CDR2 is SQIVND (reference sequence). There are 16 residues in the CDR3. CDR3 nucleotides: TGTGCCAGTAGTATAGAGATCGGCGGGGGCACAGATACGCAGTATTTT. Translated: CASSIEIGGGTDTQYF.

This clone turned up a few times. The V and J genes are TRBV9 and TRBJ2-1; D unresolved. The germline gives CDR1 SGDLS, CDR2 YYNGEE. This CDR3 contains 15 residues. The V and J ends lost 0 bases and 0 bases respectively, with 7 bases between them. CDR3 nucleotides: TGTGCCAGCAGCGTAGGTCCAGACTCCTACAATGAGCAGTTCTTC. Amino acid sequence: CASSVGPDSYNEQFF.

The chain is built from TRBV6-6 and TRBJ1-5; weak D call: TRBD1 (6 bases). The germline V gene has CDR1 MNHNY and CDR2 SVGAGI (reference sequence). Trimming cost V 4 bases and J 11 bases, with 21 bases left between them. The CDR3 spans 15 residues. The CDR3 DNA reads TGTGCCAGCAGTTCCCAGGGGTTAATGCCTTGGACCCAGCATTTT. Translated: CASSSQGLMPWTQHF.